This T cell receptor beta chain was sequenced in a study of identical twins. TCRdb re-analysed the 5' RACE reads in MiXCR, keeping a single row per CDR3 protein. There are approximately 1.8 million distinct CDR3 sequences in the sample; 25% to 35% occur only once, and under 0.35% lies in the top ten. The CDR3 totals 14 residues. J lost 2 bases, V lost 5 bases, and 7 bases had no gene match. CDR1 and CDR2 from the germline V gene are DFQATT and SNEGSKA (reference sequence). The J gene is TRBJ1-2, the V gene TRBV20-1; 8 bases line up with TRBD1. The origin of this receptor is a newborn girl in good health. The sequenced sample consisted of cord blood. The CDR3 reads CSAQFRGLNYGYTF. In DNA form, the CDR3 reads TGCAGTGCTCAATTCAGGGGGCTCAACTATGGCTACACCTTC.